A single sample is the source of the 18 T cell receptor beta chains below, sequenced in a study of shared clonotypes between healthy human individuals. Profiling relied on immunoSEQ multiplex PCR, and the TCRdb table lists in-frame clones only, not all of them. The data hold around 180,000 clones, with 85% to 95% observed a single time. The sample was naive CD4+ T cells sorted from blood. The sample's subset: CD45RA+ positively selected. Every receptor here comes from a woman aged 25 to 45 in good health.

This chain joins TRBV5-6 and TRBJ2-7; D ambiguous. The CDR3 consists of 14 residues. Trimming shortened V by 1 base and J by 2 bases, and 10 bases separated the two germline ends. Germline V CDR1 and CDR2: SGHDT, YYEEEE. CDR3 nucleotides: TGTGCCAGCAGCTTGTTTTGGCAGCCCTACGAGCAGTACTTC. Its translation is CASSLFWQPYEQYF.

This clone was recorded once. The chain employs TRBV7-9 and TRBJ1-1; TRBD1 matches at 7 bases. The CDR3 covers 14 residues. CDR1 and CDR2 (germline): SEHNR, FQNEAQ (reference sequence). Unmatched junction bases numbered 3, after V lost 4 bases and J lost 1 base. The CDR3 nucleotides read TGTGCCAGCAGCTCGGACAGGACGAACACTGAAGCTTTCTTT. Translation: CASSSDRTNTEAFF.

The chain is built from TRBV6-5 and TRBJ2-6, with D unresolved. The CDR3 length is 16 residues. Germline V lookup: CDR1 MNHEY, CDR2 SVGAGI. V dropped 0 bases and J dropped 0 bases, with 6 bases sitting between them. The CDR3 coding sequence is TGTGCCAGCAGTTACTCAGTAAGCTCTGGGGCCAACGTCCTGACTTTC. It is translated as CASSYSVSSGANVLTF.

This chain joins TRBV6-1 and TRBJ2-2, with a weak D call TRBD2 (5 bases). Deletions cut 5 bases from V and 0 bases from J, with 10 bases between. The CDR3 runs 15 residues. Germline V CDR1 and CDR2: MNHNS, SASEGT. The CDR3 DNA reads as TGTGCCAGCAGTAAATGGGGAGCGAACACCGGGGAGCTGTTTTTT. This encodes CASSKWGANTGELFF.

The gene calls are TRBV5-8 and TRBJ1-2; TRBD1 aligns across 7 bases. Germline CDR1 reads SGHTS; CDR2 reads YDEGEE. CDR3 length equals 16 residues. V shed 3 bases and J 7 bases; nucleotides not matched to a gene: 15. The DNA for the CDR3 is TGTGCCAGCAGCTCGAAGGAGGGGGCTCCCAAGGTTGGCTACACCTTC. This translates into CASSSKEGAPKVGYTF.

This chain uses TRBV2 with TRBJ2-7, with 10 bases aligning to TRBD1. CDR3 size: 14 residues. Trimming at V came to 7 bases and at J to 3 bases, leaving 6 bases not matched to a gene. The germline CDR1 and CDR2 sequences are SNHLY and FYNNEI. The CDR3 region has the DNA TGTGCCAGCAACCGGGACAGGGGCTACTACGAGCAGTACTTC. As protein: CASNRDRGYYEQYF. Full variable domain (missing parts from reference TRBV2 and TRBJ2-7): EPEVTQTPSHQVTQMGQEVILRCVPISNHLYFYWYRQILGQKVEFLVSFYNNEISEKSEIFDDQFSVERPDGSNFTLKIRSTKLEDSAMYFCASNRDRGYYEQYFGPGTRLTVT.

The V and J genes are TRBV19 and TRBJ2-3; 7 positions agree with TRBD2. The CDR3 runs to 13 residues. Trimming removed 8 bases from V and 0 bases from J; junction bases left unmatched: 2. In germline, CDR1 is LNHDA, CDR2 SQIVND (reference sequence). As DNA, the CDR3 is TGTGCCAGTGGTAGCGGGAGCACAGATACGCAGTATTTT. Amino acid sequence: CASGSGSTDTQYF.

The chain carries TRBV29-1 and TRBJ2-5; TRBD2 matches at 8 bases. The V and J ends lost 7 bases and 11 bases, in that order; junction bases with no gene match: 21. CDR3 length equals 15 residues. CDR1 and CDR2 from the germline V gene are SQVTM and ANQGSEA. CDR3 in DNA: TGCAGCGCCGCCCGGAGCGGGAGTTCGTCGGGAGAGCAGTACTTC. Translated, it gives CSAARSGSSSGEQYF.

The rearrangement joins TRBV28 to TRBJ1-2, with no clear D. CDR3 length: 14 residues. Trimming cost V 7 bases and J 4 bases, with 16 bases left between them. Germline V CDR1 and CDR2: MDHEN, SYDVKM. The CDR3 reads CASTLTSAGYGYTF. The CDR3 bases are TGTGCCAGCACCCTGACGTCGGCAGGCTATGGCTACACCTTC.

V is TRBV19 and J is TRBJ2-7, with 11 bases identical to TRBD1. The junction had 2 bases not matched to a gene; V was cut back by 5 bases and J by 2 bases. Germline V gives CDR1 LNHDA, CDR2 SQIVND (reference sequence). This CDR3 has 14 residues. DNA for the CDR3: TGTGCCAGTAGTTCGGGACAGGGGGCCTACGAGCAGTACTTC. Amino acids: CASSSGQGAYEQYF. Based on the CDR3 plus reference TRBV19 and TRBJ2-7, the full variable domain is DGGITQSPKYLFRKEGQNVTLSCEQNLNHDAMYWYRQDPGQGLRLIYYSQIVNDFQKGDIAEGYSVSREKKESFPLTVTSAQKNPTAFYLCASSSGQGAYEQYFGPGTRLTVT.

This sequence joins TRBV29-1 and TRBJ2-1; 12 positions agree with TRBD2. V shed 6 bases, J shed 6 bases, and the junction held 12 bases outside the gene matches. Germline-derived CDR1 and CDR2 are SQVTM and ANQGSEA. The CDR3 is 16 residues long. The CDR3 sequence is CSVSKRLAGDFNEQFF. The CDR3 coding sequence is TGCAGCGTCTCCAAGAGACTAGCGGGAGATTTCAATGAGCAGTTCTTC.

The chain employs TRBV7-9 and TRBJ1-6, with a weak D call TRBD1 (6 bases). V lost 2 bases and J lost 7, with 15 bases in between. This CDR3 has 16 amino acids. The germline CDR1 and CDR2 sequences are SEHNR and FQNEAQ (reference sequence). The CDR3 here is CASSLQGQGKNSPLHF. The CDR3 bases are TGTGCCAGCAGCTTACAGGGGCAGGGGAAGAATTCACCCCTCCACTTT.

The chain is built from TRBV27 and TRBJ2-7; TRBD2 is a possible D gene (5 bases). The CDR3 is 14 residues long. V was shortened by 2 bases and J by 7 bases, with 15 bases between the two germline ends. Germline loops: CDR1 MNHEY, CDR2 SMNVEV (reference sequence). CDR3 in DNA: TGTGCCAGCAGTTTAGACCGTCCCTGGAGGGAGCAGTACTTC. Residues: CASSLDRPWREQYF.

The chain couples TRBV19 to TRBJ1-5, with D possibly TRBD1 on 6 matching bases. The V end was cut by 5 bases, the J end by 4 bases, with 9 bases between. Germline V gene lookup returns CDR1 LNHDA and CDR2 SQIVND (reference sequence). This CDR3 is 13 amino acids long. DNA for the CDR3: TGTGCCAGTAGTCCTCAGGGGAATCAGCCCCAGCATTTT. Amino acids: CASSPQGNQPQHF.

The chain has TRBV19 and TRBJ1-2; 8 bases agree with TRBD1. CDR3 length: 16 residues. With V trimmed by 4 bases and J by 2 bases, 9 bases remained unmatched. CDR1 is LNHDA and CDR2 is SQIVND in the germline V gene (reference sequence). Written as DNA, the CDR3 is TGTGCCAGTAGTAGCCGGGACAGGAAAAACAACTATGGCTACACCTTC. Translated, it gives CASSSRDRKNNYGYTF.

The CDR3 loop reads CASSRTGEAAFF. The CDR3 DNA reads as TGTGCCAGCAGTCGGACAGGGGAGGCGGCTTTCTTT. The rearrangement links TRBV28 to TRBJ1-1; 9 bases match TRBD1. Germline trimming cut 5 bases from V and 11 bases from J; bases unmatched to any gene: 6. The CDR3 runs 12 residues. The germline V gene encodes CDR1 MDHEN and CDR2 SYDVKM.

The gene calls are TRBV7-2 and TRBJ2-5; 9 bases line up with TRBD2. The last part of the DNA fits TRBJ2-7 better; the J call may be wrong. The CDR3 consists of 14 residues. Germline assignment: CDR1 SGHTA and CDR2 FQGNSA. The CDR3 loop reads CASSLDSGSSEQYF. In nucleotides, the CDR3 is TGTGCCAGCAGCTTGGATAGCGGGAGCTCCGAGCAGTACTTC.

This chain uses TRBV18 with TRBJ2-1; perhaps TRBD2 as D (5 bases). Trimming pared 3 bases from V and 4 bases from J, leaving 16 bases between. Per germline, CDR1 KGHSH and CDR2 LQKENI. CDR3 size: 16 residues. CDR3 sequence reads: CASSPTSRVGYNEQFF. CDR3 bases: TGTGCCAGCTCACCGACGTCGAGGGTGGGGTACAATGAGCAGTTCTTC.